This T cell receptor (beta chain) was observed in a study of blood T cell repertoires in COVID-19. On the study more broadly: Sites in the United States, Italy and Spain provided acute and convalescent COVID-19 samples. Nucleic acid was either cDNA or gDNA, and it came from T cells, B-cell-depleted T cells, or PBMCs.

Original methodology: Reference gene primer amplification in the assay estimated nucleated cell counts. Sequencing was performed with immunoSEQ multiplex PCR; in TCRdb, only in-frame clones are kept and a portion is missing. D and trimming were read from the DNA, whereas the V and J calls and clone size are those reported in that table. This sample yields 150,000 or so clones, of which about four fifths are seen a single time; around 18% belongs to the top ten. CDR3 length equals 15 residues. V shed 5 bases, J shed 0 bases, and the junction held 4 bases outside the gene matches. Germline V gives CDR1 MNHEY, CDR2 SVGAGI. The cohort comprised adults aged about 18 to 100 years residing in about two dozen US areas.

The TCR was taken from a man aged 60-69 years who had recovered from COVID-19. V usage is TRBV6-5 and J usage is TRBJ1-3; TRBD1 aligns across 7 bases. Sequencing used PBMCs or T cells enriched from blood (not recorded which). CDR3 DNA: TGTGCCAGCAGTCAGGACAGGACCTCTGGAAACACCATATATTTT. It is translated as CASSQDRTSGNTIYF.